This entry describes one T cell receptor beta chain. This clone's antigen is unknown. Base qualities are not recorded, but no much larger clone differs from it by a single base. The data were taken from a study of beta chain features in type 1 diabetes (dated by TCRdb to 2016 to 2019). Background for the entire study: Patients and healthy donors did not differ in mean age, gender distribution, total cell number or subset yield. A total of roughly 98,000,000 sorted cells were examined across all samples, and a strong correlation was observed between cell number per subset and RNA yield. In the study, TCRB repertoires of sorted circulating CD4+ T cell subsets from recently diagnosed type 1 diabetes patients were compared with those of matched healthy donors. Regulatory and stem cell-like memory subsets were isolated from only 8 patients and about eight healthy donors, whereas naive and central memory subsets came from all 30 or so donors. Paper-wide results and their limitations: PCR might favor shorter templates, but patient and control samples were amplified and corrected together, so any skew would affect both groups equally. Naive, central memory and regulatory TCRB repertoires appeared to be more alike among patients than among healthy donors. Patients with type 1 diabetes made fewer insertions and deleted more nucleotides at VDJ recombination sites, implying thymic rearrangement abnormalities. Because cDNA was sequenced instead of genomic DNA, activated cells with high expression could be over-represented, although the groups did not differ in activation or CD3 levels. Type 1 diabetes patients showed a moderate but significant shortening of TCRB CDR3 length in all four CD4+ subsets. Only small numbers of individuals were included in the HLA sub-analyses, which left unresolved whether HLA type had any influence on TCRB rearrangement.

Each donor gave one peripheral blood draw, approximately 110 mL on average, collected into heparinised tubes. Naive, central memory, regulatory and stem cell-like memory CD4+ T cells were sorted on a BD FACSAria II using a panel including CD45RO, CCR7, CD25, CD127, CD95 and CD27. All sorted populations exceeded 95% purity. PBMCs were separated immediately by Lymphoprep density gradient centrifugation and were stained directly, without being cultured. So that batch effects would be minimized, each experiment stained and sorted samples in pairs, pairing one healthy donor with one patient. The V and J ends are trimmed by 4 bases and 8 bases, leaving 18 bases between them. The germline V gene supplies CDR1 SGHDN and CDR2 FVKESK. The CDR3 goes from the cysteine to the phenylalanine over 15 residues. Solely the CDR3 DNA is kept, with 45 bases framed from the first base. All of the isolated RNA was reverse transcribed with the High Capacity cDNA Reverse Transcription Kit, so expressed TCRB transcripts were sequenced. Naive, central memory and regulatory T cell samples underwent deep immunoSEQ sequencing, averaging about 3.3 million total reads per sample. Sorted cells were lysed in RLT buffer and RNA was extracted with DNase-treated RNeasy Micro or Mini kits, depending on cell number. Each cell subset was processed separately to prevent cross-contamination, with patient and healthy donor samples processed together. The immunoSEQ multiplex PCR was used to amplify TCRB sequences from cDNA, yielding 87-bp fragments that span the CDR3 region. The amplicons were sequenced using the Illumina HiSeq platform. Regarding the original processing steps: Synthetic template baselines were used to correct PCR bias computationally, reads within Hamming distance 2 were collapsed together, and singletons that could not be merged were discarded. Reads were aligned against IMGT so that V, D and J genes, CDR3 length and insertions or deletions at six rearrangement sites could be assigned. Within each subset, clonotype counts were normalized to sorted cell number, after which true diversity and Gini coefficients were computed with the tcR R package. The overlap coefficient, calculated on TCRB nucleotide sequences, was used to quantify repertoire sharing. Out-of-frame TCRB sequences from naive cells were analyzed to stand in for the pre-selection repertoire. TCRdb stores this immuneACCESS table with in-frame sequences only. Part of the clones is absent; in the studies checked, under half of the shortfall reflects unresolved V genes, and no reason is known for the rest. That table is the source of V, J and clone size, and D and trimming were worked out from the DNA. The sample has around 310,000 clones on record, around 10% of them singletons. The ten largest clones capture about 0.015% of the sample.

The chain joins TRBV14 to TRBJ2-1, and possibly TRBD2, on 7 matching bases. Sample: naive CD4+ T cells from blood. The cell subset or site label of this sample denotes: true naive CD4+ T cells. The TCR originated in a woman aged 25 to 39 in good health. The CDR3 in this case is CASSLRGFGGDEQFF. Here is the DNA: TGTGCCAGCAGCCTCAGGGGTTTTGGGGGGGATGAGCAGTTCTTC.